The present TCR beta chain was sequenced within a study of CD8 T cells in ankylosing spondylitis. Of note for this clonotype: What it recognizes is unknown.

The germline V and J ends were trimmed by 3 bases and 2 bases, with 8 bases remaining between them. The germline CDR1 and CDR2 sequences are ENHRY and SYGVKD. This CDR3 contains 13 residues. Study-level points and caveats: CD8+ disease-linked clones were present at relatively low frequencies in blood.

TCRdb processed the 5' RACE reads anew with MiXCR; each CDR3 protein has one entry. The repertoire holds just under 350,000 distinct CDR3 sequences, roughly 14% seen once, with approximately 0.99% in the top ten. The sequence was obtained from a male donor with ankylosing spondylitis or in good health (not recorded which). Sequenced: blood, either unsorted or a sorted T cell fraction (not recorded which). The chain employs TRBV10-3 and TRBJ2-7; either TRBD1 or TRBD2 may fit D (6 bases each). The CDR3 DNA sequence: TGTGCCATCAGTGACGGGGGCACCTACGAGCAGTACTTC. Residues: CAISDGGTYEQYF.